This T cell receptor beta chain was obtained from a study of blood T cell repertoires in COVID-19. Authors' methods: Reference gene primer amplification yielded estimated nucleated cell counts. Clones were sequenced by immunoSEQ multiplex PCR, and TCRdb holds only the in-frame ones, with some missing. D and trimming were read from the DNA, whereas the V and J calls and clone size are those reported in that table. There are about 130,000 clones in the sample; around 81% occur only once, and about 12% lies in the top ten. The V end lost 5 bases, the J end lost 6 bases, and 8 bases lay between the germline ends. The CDR3 covers 12 residues.

The sequenced sample was peripheral blood. The TCR was taken from a man in his sixties with acute or convalescent COVID-19. The chain carries TRBV12-3 or TRBV12-4 and TRBJ2-1; no clear D gene. The CDR3, as DNA: TGTGCCAGCAGTCCCATACTCAATGAGCAGTTCTTC. It encodes CASSPILNEQFF.